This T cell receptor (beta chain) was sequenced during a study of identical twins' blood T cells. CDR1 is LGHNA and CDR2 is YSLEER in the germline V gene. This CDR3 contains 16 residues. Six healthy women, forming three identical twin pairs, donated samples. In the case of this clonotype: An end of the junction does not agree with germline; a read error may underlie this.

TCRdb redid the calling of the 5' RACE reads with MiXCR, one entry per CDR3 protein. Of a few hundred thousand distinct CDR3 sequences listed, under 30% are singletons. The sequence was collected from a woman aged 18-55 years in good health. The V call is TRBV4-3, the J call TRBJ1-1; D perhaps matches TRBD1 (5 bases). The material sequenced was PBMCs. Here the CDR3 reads CASSQFLRGRGTESFF. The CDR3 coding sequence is TGCGCCAGCAGCCAGTTTCTGAGGGGAAGGGGCACTGAATCTTTCTTT.